Listed here are 29 T cell receptor beta chains from one sample, sequenced in a study of T cell responses to AZD1222 COVID-19 vaccine. Method: immunoSEQ multiplex PCR; TCRdb's copy keeps in-frame clones and lacks some. The sample shows 70,000 or so clones, about nine tenths of them seen only once. The source was peripheral blood, collected on day 0 of AZD1222 vaccination. Source of these receptors: an adult in good health.

The chain is built from TRBV20-1 and TRBJ1-2, with unresolved D. V was clipped by 2 bases and J by 8 bases, with 6 bases between them. The germline gives CDR1 DFQATT, CDR2 SNEGSKA (reference sequence). The CDR3 loop spans 10 amino acids. CDR3 residues: CSARHRGYTF. CDR3 coding DNA: TGCAGTGCTAGACACCGAGGCTACACCTTC.

V and J are TRBV9 and TRBJ2-3; tentatively, D is TRBD2 (7 bases). The CDR3 spans 15 residues. From germline, CDR1 is SGDLS and CDR2 YYNGEE. The V gene lost 0 bases and the J gene lost 2 bases, with 10 bases spanning the gap. The DNA for the CDR3 is TGTGCCAGCAGCGTAGAGGGGGGGGTCACAGATACGCAGTATTTT. Its protein is CASSVEGGVTDTQYF.

V and J are TRBV21-1 and TRBJ2-5; TRBD2 is taken as the D call from the table, unchecked against the DNA. TRBV21-1 represents a pseudogene. The CDR3 runs 17 residues. The chain's CDR3 is CASSKGPSGWGQETQYF. In DNA, the CDR3 is TGTGCCAGCAGCAAAGGACCTAGCGGCTGGGGTCAAGAGACCCAGTACTTC.

The CDR3 DNA follows: TGTGCCAGCAGCCAAGATGGGACTACCTACGAGCAGTACTTC. Translating it yields CASSQDGTTYEQYF. V and J are TRBV3-1 (or the pseudogene TRBV3-2) and TRBJ2-7, with 7 bases aligning to TRBD2. J gave up 2 bases and V 0 bases, and 1 base lay outside the gene matches. In germline, CDR1 is LGHDT, CDR2 YNNKEL (reference sequence). The length of the CDR3 is 14 residues.

The chain combines TRBV7-9 with TRBJ2-7; 9 bases agree with TRBD1. CDR3 length: 15 amino acids. Trimming at V came to 5 bases and at J to 5 bases, leaving 10 bases not matched to a gene. Germline values: CDR1 SEHNR, CDR2 FQNEAQ (reference sequence). The CDR3 reads CASSAPGQGFHEQYF. CDR3 DNA: TGTGCCAGCAGCGCCCCCGGACAGGGGTTCCACGAGCAGTACTTC.

Only a few counts were recorded for this clone. The chain is built from TRBV29-1 and TRBJ2-7; TRBD2 matches 12 bases. CDR1 and CDR2 from the germline V gene are SQVTM and ANQGSEA. The CDR3 length is 14 residues. J was trimmed by 0 bases and V by 7 bases; bases with no gene match: 4. The CDR3 sequence: CSAGTSGLSYEQYF. As DNA, the CDR3 is TGCAGCGCTGGGACTAGCGGGCTCTCCTACGAGCAGTACTTC.

This chain connects TRBV6-1 to TRBJ1-2, with 7 bases lining up with TRBD1. Germline CDR1 reads MNHNS; CDR2 reads SASEGT. The CDR3 length is 16 residues. V lost 2 bases to trimming and J lost 3 bases; unmatched junction nucleotides: 9. CDR3 amino acids: CASSELGTGDYYGYTF. The CDR3 DNA sequence: TGTGCCAGCAGTGAACTTGGTACAGGGGATTACTATGGCTACACCTTC.

This rearrangement joins TRBV7-8 to TRBJ2-2; a possible D gene is TRBD1 (5 bases). This CDR3 has 17 residues. Germline-derived CDR1 and CDR2 are SGHVS and FQNEAQ. Deletions cut 4 bases from V and 6 bases from J, with 21 bases between. The CDR3 DNA is TGTGCCAGCAGCTCCCAGCAGGCACAGGTGGAAGCCGGGGAGCTGTTTTTT. Encoded protein: CASSSQQAQVEAGELFF.

The chain employs TRBV27 and TRBJ2-3; 7 bases match TRBD1. With V trimmed by 6 bases and J by 2 bases, 11 bases remained unmatched. The germline V gene has CDR1 MNHEY and CDR2 SMNVEV (reference sequence). The CDR3 is made up of 16 amino acids. CDR3 protein: CASRTRTGHYTDTQYF. DNA of the CDR3: TGTGCCAGCAGGACTCGGACAGGTCACTACACAGATACGCAGTATTTT.

The chain has TRBV2 and TRBJ1-5; 10 bases map to TRBD1. CDR3 length: 16 residues. V trimming: 6 bases; J trimming: 4 bases; junction bases outside the gene matches: 9. Germline values: CDR1 SNHLY, CDR2 FYNNEI. CDR3 coding DNA: TGTGCCAGCAGCGGGACAGGGGCAAATGTTAATCAGCCCCAGCATTTT. Residues: CASSGTGANVNQPQHF.

A single count supports this clone. The chain carries TRBV5-6 and TRBJ1-2; D uncertain. Per germline, CDR1 SGHDT and CDR2 YYEEEE. V lost 4 bases, J lost 8 bases, and 15 bases lay in between. This CDR3 is built from 13 residues. As DNA, the CDR3 is TGTGCCAGCAGCCCTCCGGGCATATCCGGCTACACCTTC. It specifies CASSPPGISGYTF.

This chain links TRBV19 with TRBJ1-2; 10 nucleotides match TRBD1. The J segment lost 6 bases and the V segment lost 3 bases, leaving 10 bases of the junction unmatched. Germline assignment: CDR1 LNHDA and CDR2 SQIVND (reference sequence). This CDR3 spans 16 amino acids. This CDR3 is CASSIGQGVRIDGYTF. The CDR3 DNA is TGTGCCAGTAGTATCGGACAGGGGGTACGGATTGATGGCTACACCTTC. Filled out from reference TRBV19 and TRBJ1-2, the complete variable domain reads DGGITQSPKYLFRKEGQNVTLSCEQNLNHDAMYWYRQDPGQGLRLIYYSQIVNDFQKGDIAEGYSVSREKKESFPLTVTSAQKNPTAFYLCASSIGQGVRIDGYTFGSGTRLTVV.

V usage is TRBV25-1 and J usage is TRBJ2-7; D may be TRBD2 (6 bases). The length of the CDR3 is 14 residues. In germline, CDR1 is MGHDK, CDR2 SYGVNS. Trimming stripped 3 bases from V and 1 base from J, with 10 bases between. The CDR3 DNA is TGTGCCAGCAGTGACGCGGGACCTTCCTACGAGCAGTACTTC. It codes for CASSDAGPSYEQYF.

The chain links TRBV10-3 to TRBJ2-5, with TRBD2 identical over 8 bases. Germline CDR1 reads ENHRY; CDR2 reads SYGVKD. The CDR3 spans 14 residues. V shed 3 bases, J shed 5 bases, and the junction held 5 bases outside the gene matches. The CDR3: CAISEPSGGETQYF. CDR3 bases: TGTGCCATCAGTGAACCTTCGGGAGGGGAGACCCAGTACTTC.

This clone was seen more than once but under ten times. This chain connects TRBV4-1 to TRBJ2-7; 9 bases agree with TRBD1. V was clipped by 1 base and J by 7 bases; unmatched bases: 11. The CDR3 loop spans 16 amino acids. Germline assignment: CDR1 MGHRA and CDR2 YSYEKL. CDR3: CASSQAFDRGSREQYF. The CDR3 DNA reads as TGCGCCAGCAGCCAAGCATTTGACAGGGGGTCGAGGGAGCAGTACTTC.

The chain recombines TRBV24-1 with TRBJ2-5, with D possibly being TRBD1 (6 bases). V gave up 4 bases and J gave up 3 bases, with 11 bases separating them. This CDR3 contains 14 residues. CDR1 KGHDR and CDR2 SFDVKD come from the germline V gene. CDR3 in amino acids: CATSERAGEETQYF. The CDR3 DNA is TGTGCCACCAGTGAAAGGGCAGGGGAAGAGACCCAGTACTTC.

This clone was observed a handful of times. The chain joins TRBV7-9 to TRBJ2-7, with unresolved D. V was cut by 5 bases and J by 1 base, with 9 bases left in between. Germline loops: CDR1 SEHNR, CDR2 FQNEAQ (reference sequence). The CDR3 spans 13 residues. CDR3 residues: CASSKRRSYEQYF. CDR3 nucleotide sequence: TGTGCCAGCAGCAAAAGACGGTCCTACGAGCAGTACTTC.

The V and J genes are TRBV23-1 and TRBJ2-5, with D unresolved. TRBV23-1 belongs to the ORF category, with a function that is uncertain. V dropped 3 bases and J dropped 14 bases, with 16 bases sitting between them. The CDR3 has 12 residues. CDR3 nucleotides: TGCGCCAGCAGTCATAGAAGGCGCGCCTCATACTTC. Translating it yields CASSHRRRASYF.

V usage is TRBV19 and J usage is TRBJ1-6; D unresolved. The CDR3 has 13 amino acids. Trimming left V 7 bases short and J 4 bases short, with 8 bases between. The V gene's germline CDR1 is LNHDA and CDR2 SQIVND (reference sequence). CDR3 residues: CASTRGYNSPLHF. CDR3 DNA sequence: TGTGCCAGTACCCGGGGATATAATTCACCCCTCCACTTT.

The V and J genes are TRBV30 and TRBJ1-5, with D possibly TRBD1 on 5 matching bases. V lost 3 bases and J lost 4, with 7 bases in between. Germline CDR1 and CDR2: GTSNPN and SVGIG (reference sequence). This CDR3 is 12 amino acids long. The CDR3 protein is CAWSTGNQPQHF. The DNA for the CDR3 is TGTGCCTGGAGCACAGGAAATCAGCCCCAGCATTTT.

The chain has TRBV7-3 and TRBJ2-7, with D perhaps matching TRBD1 (5 bases). Trimming stripped 3 bases from V and 4 bases from J, with 10 bases between. The CDR3 is made up of 13 amino acids. CDR1 and CDR2 from the germline V gene are SGHTA and FQGTGA. CDR3 coding DNA: TGTGCCAGCAGCTTCGACCAGGGTTACGAGCAGTACTTC. This sequence encodes CASSFDQGYEQYF.

In its sample, this clone was seen once. The rearrangement uses TRBV19 and TRBJ1-1; D possibly corresponds to TRBD1 (6 bases). Germline CDR1 LNHDA, CDR2 SQIVND (reference sequence). The CDR3 loop spans 13 amino acids. Trimming took off 9 bases at V and 0 bases at J, with 11 bases between the two ends. CDR3 protein: CASLDSLNTEAFF. For the CDR3, the DNA is TGTGCCAGCTTGGACAGTTTGAACACTGAAGCTTTCTTT.

The chain uses TRBV27 and TRBJ2-7; D uncertain. Trimming pared 5 bases from V and 6 bases from J, leaving 20 bases between. Germline V lookup: CDR1 MNHEY, CDR2 SMNVEV (reference sequence). The CDR3 extends over 15 amino acids. CDR3 nucleotides: TGTGCCAGCAGTCCCTCCTCCATAGGGTCTCTCGAGCAGTACTTC. This codes for CASSPSSIGSLEQYF.

V gene TRBV5-1 combines with J gene TRBJ2-7, with D hard to call. The CDR3 extends over 13 amino acids. Trimming took 0 bases from V and 6 from J, leaving 10 bases between them. CDR1 is SGHRS and CDR2 is YFSETQ in the germline V gene. DNA for the CDR3: TGCGCCAGCAGCTTGGAGTCCCTCGGCGAGCAGTACTTC. It codes for CASSLESLGEQYF.

This sequence joins TRBV28 and TRBJ1-2; TRBD1 aligns across 8 bases. Germline-derived CDR1 and CDR2 are MDHEN and SYDVKM. The CDR3 is 15 residues long. The V segment lost 2 bases and the J segment 0 bases; nucleotides outside the gene matches: 2. CDR3 loop: CASSLAGGTNYGYTF. CDR3 DNA sequence: TGTGCCAGCAGTTTAGCAGGGGGCACTAACTATGGCTACACCTTC.

V and J are TRBV11-2 and TRBJ2-7, with a weak D call TRBD1 (5 bases). CDR1 SGHAT and CDR2 FQNNGV come from the germline V gene. Trimming removed 5 bases from V and 3 bases from J, with 14 bases in between. This CDR3 comprises 14 residues. The CDR3, as DNA: TGTGCCAGCAGCCCCCAGGACACCTTCTACGAGCAGTACTTC. Its translation: CASSPQDTFYEQYF.

This clone was recorded only once. CDR3 in amino acids: CASSQQGMSTDTQYF. The DNA for the CDR3 is TGTGCCAGCAGCCAACAGGGGATGTCGACAGATACGCAGTATTTT. The rearrangement joins TRBV7-2 to TRBJ2-3; 7 bases are a match to TRBD1. The CDR3 sequence is 15 residues long. The junction had 8 bases not matched to a gene; V was cut back by 5 bases and J by 3 bases. The germline CDR1 and CDR2 sequences are SGHTA and FQGNSA.

The rearrangement joins TRBV27 to TRBJ1-6; D remains ambiguous. Germline V gene sequence: CDR1 MNHEY, CDR2 SMNVEV (reference sequence). The V and J ends lost 6 bases and 10 bases respectively, with 22 bases between them. This CDR3 has 16 residues. CDR3 loop: CASRNTRTVLGSPLHF. The CDR3 DNA follows: TGTGCCAGCAGAAATACCAGGACGGTCCTGGGGTCACCCCTCCACTTT.

The chain carries TRBV14 and TRBJ2-6, with 9 bases matching TRBD1. The germline CDR1 and CDR2 sequences are SGHDN and FVKESK. J was trimmed by 0 bases and V by 0 bases; bases with no gene match: 9. The CDR3 spans 20 residues. CDR3: CASSQDTGGVFISGANVLTF. As DNA, the CDR3 is TGTGCCAGCAGCCAAGATACAGGGGGCGTTTTCATCTCTGGGGCCAACGTCCTGACTTTC. Based on the CDR3 plus reference TRBV14 and TRBJ2-6, the full variable domain is EAGVTQFPSHSVIEKGQTVTLRCDPISGHDNLYWYRRVMGKEIKFLLHFVKESKQDESGMPNNRFLAERTGGTYSTLKVQPAELEDSGVYFCASSQDTGGVFISGANVLTFGAGSRLTVL.